The present T cell receptor beta chain was sequenced within a study of blood T cell repertoires in COVID-19. TCRdb's table, derived via immunoSEQ multiplex PCR, lists solely in-frame clones and lacks some. The sample consists of 180,000 or so clones, roughly 77% of them appearing once. Seattle's enrolled individuals joined amid active infection and were then monitored longitudinally. The trim removed 5 bases at V and 5 bases at J, leaving 10 bases unmatched. Germline V gene lookup returns CDR1 SGHTA and CDR2 FQGNSA. CDR3 length: 15 amino acids. Sequenced: peripheral blood. This TCR was sampled from a woman older than 75 with COVID-19, enrolled during active disease. J is TRBJ2-3 and V is TRBV7-2; 7 nucleotides match TRBD2. The CDR3 region has the DNA TGTGCCAGCAGCATCCGAGCGGGGCCCATAGATACGCAGTATTTT. Translation: CASSIRAGPIDTQYF.